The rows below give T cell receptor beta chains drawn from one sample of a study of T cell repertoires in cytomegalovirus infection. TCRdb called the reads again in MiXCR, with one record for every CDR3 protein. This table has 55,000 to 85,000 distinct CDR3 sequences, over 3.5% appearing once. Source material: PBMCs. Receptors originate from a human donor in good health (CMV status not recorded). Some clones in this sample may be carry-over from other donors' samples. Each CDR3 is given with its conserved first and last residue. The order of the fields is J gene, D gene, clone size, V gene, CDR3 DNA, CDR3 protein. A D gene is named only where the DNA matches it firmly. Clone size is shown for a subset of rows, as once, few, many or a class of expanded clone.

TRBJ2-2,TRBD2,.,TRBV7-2,TGTGCCAGCAGCCCATCACGACTAGCGGGAGGTACCGGGGAGCTGTTTTTT,CASSPSRLAGGTGELFF
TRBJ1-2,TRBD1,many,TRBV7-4,TGTGCCAGCAGCTTAGAATCAGGGGGAGACTATGGCTACACCTTC,CASSLESGGDYGYTF
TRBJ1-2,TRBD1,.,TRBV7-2,TGTGCCAGCAGCCACGGGACCAGTGGGACAGCCCCTTGGGCCTTC,CASSHGTSGTAPWAF
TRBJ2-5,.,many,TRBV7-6,TGTGCCAGCAGGCAGAGGGCCCCACGGGGCAAAGAGACCCAGTACTTC,CASRQRAPRGKETQYF
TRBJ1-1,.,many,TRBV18,TGTGCCAGCTCACCGCTCGCAACGAGATCCACTGAAGCTTTCTTT,CASSPLATRSTEAFF
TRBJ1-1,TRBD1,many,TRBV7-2,TGTGCCAGCAGCTCAGGGGGCGTGTACACTGAAGCTTTCTTT,CASSSGGVYTEAFF
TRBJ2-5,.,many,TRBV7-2,TGTGCCAGCCTGCGGCAGGTCGCTCCGGAGACCCAGTACTTC,CASLRQVAPETQYF
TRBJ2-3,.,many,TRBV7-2,TGTGCCAGCAGCTTAGGAGGGACTACAGATACGCAGTATTTT,CASSLGGTTDTQYF
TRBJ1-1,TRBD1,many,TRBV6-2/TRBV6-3,TGTGCCAGCAGTTACCAGGGGGGTCGGACTGAAGCTTTCTTT,CASSYQGGRTEAFF
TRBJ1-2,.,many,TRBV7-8,TGTGCCAGCAGCTTACTAGAGGGGAGGAATGGCTACACCTTC,CASSLLEGRNGYTF
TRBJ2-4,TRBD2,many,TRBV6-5,TGTGCCAGCAGTGGGGGAGGGTTAGGCAAAAACATTCAGTACTTC,CASSGGGLGKNIQYF
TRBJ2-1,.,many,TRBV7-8,TGTGCCAGCAGCCCCACTAGGGTCAATGAGCAGTTCTTC,CASSPTRVNEQFF
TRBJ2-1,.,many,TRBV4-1,TGCGCCAGCAGCCTAGGACTCCTCAATCCCCCGTTCTTC,CASSLGLLNPPFF
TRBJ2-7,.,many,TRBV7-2,TGTGCCAGCAGCCTGGGGCCGGTCTCCGAGCAGTACTTC,CASSLGPVSEQYF
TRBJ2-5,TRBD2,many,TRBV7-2,TGTGCCAGCAGTCTCCATAGCGGGGGCGGAGAGACCCAGTACTTC,CASSLHSGGGETQYF
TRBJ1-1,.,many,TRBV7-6,TGTGCCAGCAGCCAGAACACTGAAGCTTTCTTT,CASSQNTEAFF
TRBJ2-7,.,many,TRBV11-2,TGTGCCAGCAGCTTCGTCGGACAGCGCTACGAGCAGTACTTC,CASSFVGQRYEQYF
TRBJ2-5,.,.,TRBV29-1,TGCAGCGCTCCGACGGGAGAGACCCAGTACTTC,CSAPTGETQYF
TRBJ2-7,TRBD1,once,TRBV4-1,TGCGCCAGCAGCCAATATGGGGACAGGGGGCTTCACTACGAGCAGTACTTC,CASSQYGDRGLHYEQYF
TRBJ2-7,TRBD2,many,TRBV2,TGTGCCAGCAGGGGCCCGGGACTAGCCTACGAGCAGTACTTC,CASRGPGLAYEQYF
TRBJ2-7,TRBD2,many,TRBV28,TGTGCCAGCAGTCCGGCGGCGGGAGGGACCTACGAGCAGTACTTC,CASSPAAGGTYEQYF
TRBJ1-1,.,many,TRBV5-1,TGCGCCAGCAGAAGTATCTCCACTGAAGCTTTCTTT,CASRSISTEAFF
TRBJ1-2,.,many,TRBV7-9,TGTGCCAGCAGCTTTTTGGGGGGCTACACCTTC,CASSFLGGYTF
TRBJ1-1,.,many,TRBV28,TGTGCCAGCTTAGGATCGAACACTGAAGCTTTCTTT,CASLGSNTEAFF
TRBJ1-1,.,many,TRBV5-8,TGTGCCAGCAGCTTGGTCCTCCGAGGCCTGACCAACACTGAAGCTTTCTTT,CASSLVLRGLTNTEAFF
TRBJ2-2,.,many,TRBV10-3,TGTGCCGCGGCCTTTGCCAAGACAGGCCGTACCAATACCGGGGAGCTGTTTTTT,CAAAFAKTGRTNTGELFF
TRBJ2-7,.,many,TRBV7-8,TGTGCCAGCAGCTCTCTTGGGTTCGGCTCCGAGCAGTACTTC,CASSSLGFGSEQYF
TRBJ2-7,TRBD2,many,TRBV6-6,TGTGCCAGCAGTTACTCGCCTAGCGGGAGGGCCACTTACGAGCAGTACTTC,CASSYSPSGRATYEQYF
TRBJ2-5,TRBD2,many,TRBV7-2,TGTGCCAGCAGCCTTGGCGGGAGTGCTGAGACCCAGTACTTC,CASSLGGSAETQYF
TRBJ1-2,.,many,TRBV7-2,TGTGCCAGCAGCTTACCGGGGTATGGCTACACCTTC,CASSLPGYGYTF
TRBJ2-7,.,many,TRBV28,TGTGCCAGCAGTTTAGTTCGGCCGAGAGACGAGCAGTACTTC,CASSLVRPRDEQYF
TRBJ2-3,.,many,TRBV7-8,TGTGCCAGCAGCTTTCCCTCCGGGGGCGGGACAGATACGCAGTATTTT,CASSFPSGGGTDTQYF
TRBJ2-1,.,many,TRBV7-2,TGTGCCAGCAGCCCCAGTAGCGGTCCCACTTACAATGAGCAGTTCTTC,CASSPSSGPTYNEQFF
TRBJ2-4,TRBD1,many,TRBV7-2,TGTGCCAGCAGGGGACAGGGAACGGACATTCAGTACTTC,CASRGQGTDIQYF
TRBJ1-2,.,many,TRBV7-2,TGTGCCAGCAGCCTGATCGAGGGGAGGCGAGGCTACACCTTC,CASSLIEGRRGYTF
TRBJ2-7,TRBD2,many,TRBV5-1,TGCGCCAGCAGCTTGGTACTAGCGAGCTCCTACGAGCAGTACTTC,CASSLVLASSYEQYF
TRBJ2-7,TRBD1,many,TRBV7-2,TGTGCCAGCAGCTTGTTGGCAGGGGGCTTCGAGCAGTACTTC,CASSLLAGGFEQYF
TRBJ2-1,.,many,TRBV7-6,TGTGCCAGCAGCCCACGGGACGGTTACAATGAGCAGTTCTTC,CASSPRDGYNEQFF